The clone carrying this TCR beta chain was seen a few times. Its cognate antigen is unknown. This CDR3 is 14 amino acids long. From germline, CDR1 is SGHDN and CDR2 FVKESK. The V gene end was trimmed by 3 bases and the J gene end by 7 bases; junction bases not matched to a gene: 7. Data came from immunoSEQ multiplex PCR; TCRdb stores just in-frame clones and leaves some out. The repertoire holds 65,000 to 90,000 clones, with roughly 90% as singletons. This record belongs to a study of graft-versus-host responses after intestinal transplantation. In the study overall: Every transplant recipient was induced with anti-thymocyte globulin, then maintained on tacrolimus and steroids for two to three years. Study-wide results and limits: Marrow from the recipient contained GvH clones, some of which had appeared first in ileum or blood. Researchers found peak circulating GvH clone levels linked to early post-transplant HvG declines.

The rearrangement links TRBV14 to TRBJ1-1, with TRBD1 matching over 8 bases. Sequencing was performed on unstimulated CD8+ T cells sorted from spleen or lymph node cells, taken before transplant. The source of this sequence is a human donor who was the organ donor for an intestinal transplant. The DNA of the CDR3 is TGTGCCAGCAGCCAGGGACAGGTTATCGGTGAAGCTTTCTTT. It encodes CASSQGQVIGEAFF.